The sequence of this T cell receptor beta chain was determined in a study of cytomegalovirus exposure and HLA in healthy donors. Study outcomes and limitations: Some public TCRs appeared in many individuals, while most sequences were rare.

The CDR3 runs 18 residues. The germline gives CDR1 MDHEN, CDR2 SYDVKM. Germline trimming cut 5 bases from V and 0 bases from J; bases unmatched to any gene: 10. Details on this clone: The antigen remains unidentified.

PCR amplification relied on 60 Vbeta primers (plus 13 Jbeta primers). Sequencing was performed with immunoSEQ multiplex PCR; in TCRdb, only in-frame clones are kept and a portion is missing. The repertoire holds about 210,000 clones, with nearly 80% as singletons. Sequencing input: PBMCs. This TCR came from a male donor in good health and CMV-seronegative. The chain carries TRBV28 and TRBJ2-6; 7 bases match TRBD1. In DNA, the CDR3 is TGTGCCAGCAGTCCCCCCCCCTGGGACAGCTCTGGGGCCAACGTCCTGACTTTC. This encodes CASSPPPWDSSGANVLTF.